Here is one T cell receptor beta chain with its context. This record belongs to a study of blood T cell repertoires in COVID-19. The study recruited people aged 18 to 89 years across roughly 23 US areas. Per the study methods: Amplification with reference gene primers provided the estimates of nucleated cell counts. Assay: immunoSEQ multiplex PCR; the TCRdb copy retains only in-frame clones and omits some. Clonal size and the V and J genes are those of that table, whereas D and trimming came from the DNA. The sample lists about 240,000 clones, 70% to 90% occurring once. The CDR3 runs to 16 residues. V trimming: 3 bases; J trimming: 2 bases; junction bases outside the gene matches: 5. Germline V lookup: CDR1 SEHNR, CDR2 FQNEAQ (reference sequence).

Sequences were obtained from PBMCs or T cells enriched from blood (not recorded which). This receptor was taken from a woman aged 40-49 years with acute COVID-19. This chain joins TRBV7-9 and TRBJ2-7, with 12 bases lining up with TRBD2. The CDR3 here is CASSFRLAGDTYEQYF. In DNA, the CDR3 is TGTGCCAGCAGCTTCCGACTAGCGGGAGACACCTACGAGCAGTACTTC.